This T cell receptor beta chain was recorded in a study of T-cell reconstitution after alpha-beta-depleted transplantation in children (dated by TCRdb to about 2016). Describing the broader study: The study quantitatively tracked T-cell immune reconstitution after TCRalphabeta/CD19-depleted allogeneic hematopoietic cell transplantation in children using TCR repertoire profiling.

At the junction V is shortened by 0 bases and J by 1 base; bases outside the gene matches: 7. Sequences DFQATT (CDR1) and SNEGSKA (CDR2) are obtained from the germline V gene (reference sequence). CDR3 length: 17 amino acids, cysteine to phenylalanine. The read is trimmed to its CDR3 DNA, 51 bases read in frame from base 1. The library was prepared using PCR. TCRdb names Illumina HiSeq 2500 as the instrument used. Molecular barcoding was employed in the preparation of TCR libraries, with unique molecular identifiers being used to normalize TCRbeta repertoire quantification. Clones were called with MiXCR by TCRdb after fastp trimmed the public reads at Q25, and only in-frame beta chains were retained. Entries that share a CDR3 protein sequence are merged under the most common genes and DNA. Within this sample are 600,000 to 700,000 distinct CDR3 sequences, with 15% to 20% of them counted one time only. The ten largest account for approximately 1% of the sample.

This clonotype was counted many times. The antigen this receptor binds is unknown. No clone much larger than this one lies a single base away; base qualities are absent. The sequence was collected from a human donor who donated a stem cell graft to a child with acute myeloid leukemia. This receptor chain uses TRBV20-1 and TRBJ2-2; the central 8 bases match TRBD1. This sample comprised PBMCs from the stem cell graft donor, obtained from the stem cell graft. The CDR3 is CSARDQQGGGNTGELFF. The nucleotides read TGCAGTGCTAGAGATCAACAGGGGGGAGGGAACACCGGGGAGCTGTTTTTT.